Sequencing of this TCR beta chain was carried out in a study of CD8 T cells in ankylosing spondylitis. CDR3 length equals 16 residues. Germline CDR1 is SNHLY and CDR2 is FYNNEI. The junction had 9 bases not matched to a gene; V was cut back by 0 bases and J by 6 bases. On this clonotype: The antigen is unknown.

TCRdb reprocessed the 5' RACE reads via MiXCR and lists one record per CDR3 protein. The sample has about 330,000 distinct CDR3 sequences; approximately 8.2% are singletons. Study findings and constraints: Seemingly characteristic of ankylosing spondylitis blood was a TCR beta motif consisting of 7 or 8 highly homologous variants.

The rearrangement links TRBV2 to TRBJ2-7; 9 positions agree with TRBD2. Input material: blood, either unsorted or a sorted T cell fraction (not recorded which). This TCR was sampled from a male donor with ankylosing spondylitis. This CDR3 reads CASSEASLAGVSEQYF. CDR3 nucleotide sequence: TGTGCCAGCAGTGAAGCGAGCTTAGCGGGAGTCTCCGAGCAGTACTTC.